Presented here are 24 T cell receptor beta chains from one specimen sequenced in a study of shared T cell receptors in the human thymus. Generated by immunoSEQ multiplex PCR, the TCRdb table keeps only in-frame clones and is missing some. The sample holds under 850,000 clones, roughly 90% seen once. The sample also formed part of further work on human thymus T cells.

The source material was thymocytes. These receptor sequences come from a boy under two years old with a congenital heart defect.

The genes are TRBV4-3 and TRBJ2-7; 7 bases are shared with TRBD1. The CDR3 sequence is 15 residues long. The germline V gene encodes CDR1 LGHNA and CDR2 YSLEER. Trimming removed 1 base from V and 0 bases from J; junction bases left unmatched: 3. DNA for the CDR3: TGCGCCAGCAGCCAAGTGACAGGGCCCTCCTACGAGCAGTACTTC. It codes for CASSQVTGPSYEQYF.

A single count supports this clone. The rearrangement uses TRBV30 and TRBJ1-1, with 9 bases lining up with TRBD1. CDR3 length: 15 residues. V was clipped by 2 bases and J by 6 bases; unmatched bases: 10. Germline-derived CDR1 and CDR2 are GTSNPN and SVGIG (reference sequence). CDR3 nucleotide sequence: TGTGCCTGGAGTCCCAGGGACAGGGAAGGGGCTGAAGCTTTCTTT. Its translation is CAWSPRDREGAEAFF. Looking up the rest from reference TRBV30 and TRBJ1-1 gives the full variable domain: SQTIHQWPATLVQPVGSPLSLECTVEGTSNPNLYWYRQAAGRGLQLLFYSVGIGQISSEVPQNLSASRPQDRQFILSSKKLLLSDSGFYLCAWSPRDREGAEAFFGQGTRLTVV.

V usage is TRBV4-2 and J usage is TRBJ2-3; no clear D. This CDR3 contains 15 residues. The V gene lost 1 base and the J gene lost 6 bases, with 14 bases spanning the gap. In germline, CDR1 is LGHNA, CDR2 YNFKEQ. The CDR3 sequence is CASSQAGRKGDTQYF. The CDR3 DNA reads TGTGCCAGCAGCCAAGCGGGTAGAAAAGGCGATACGCAGTATTTT.

In DNA form, the CDR3 reads TGTGCCAGCTCACCCGATATAACCGGGACAGGAGACCTGAACACTGAAGCTTTCTTT. This codes for CASSPDITGTGDLNTEAFF. This chain connects TRBV18 to TRBJ1-1; 8 bases line up with TRBD1. In germline, CDR1 is KGHSH, CDR2 LQKENI. The CDR3 extends over 19 amino acids. Germline trimming cut 3 bases from V and 0 bases from J; bases unmatched to any gene: 15.

The V and J genes are TRBV7-6 and TRBJ2-3, with 15 nucleotides matching TRBD2. Germline trimming cut 5 bases from V and 5 bases from J; bases unmatched to any gene: 8. In germline, CDR1 is SGHVS, CDR2 FNYEAQ. The CDR3 has 17 residues. The CDR3 sequence is CASSPRGLAGGEDTQYF. CDR3 DNA: TGTGCCAGCAGCCCACGAGGACTAGCGGGAGGGGAAGATACGCAGTATTTT.

Only one count was recorded for this clone. This chain connects TRBV29-1 to TRBJ1-1, with D perhaps TRBD1 (5 bases). Trimming shortened V by 5 bases and J by 1 base, and 11 bases separated the two germline ends. This CDR3 is built from 13 residues. Germline CDR1 SQVTM, CDR2 ANQGSEA. CDR3 amino acids: CSVSGGANTEAFF. The DNA of the CDR3 is TGCAGCGTTTCCGGTGGGGCGAACACTGAAGCTTTCTTT.

This clone was seen a single time. The genes are TRBV9 and TRBJ2-1; 12 bases are a match to TRBD2. V trimming: 1 base; J trimming: 1 base; junction bases outside the gene matches: 9. The CDR3 is made up of 19 amino acids. The germline V gene encodes CDR1 SGDLS and CDR2 YYNGEE. The CDR3 coding sequence is TGTGCCAGCAGCGTAAGGGCTAGCGGGAGGGTCCCTTCCTACAATGAGCAGTTCTTC. The encoded protein is CASSVRASGRVPSYNEQFF.

The chain links TRBV27 to TRBJ2-1; D is possibly TRBD2 (6 bases). Germline V gene data show CDR1 as MNHEY and CDR2 as SMNVEV (reference sequence). The V end was cut by 5 bases, the J end by 7 bases, with 12 bases between. The CDR3 is 13 amino acids. The DNA of the CDR3 is TGTGCCAGCAGTCCACAGGAGGGGAATGAGCAGTTCTTC. Residues: CASSPQEGNEQFF.

The CDR3 loop is CASSSRSANEQFF. The CDR3, as DNA: TGTGCCAGCAGTTCCCGATCCGCTAACGAGCAGTTCTTC. This sequence joins TRBV27 and TRBJ2-1; D unresolved. The V end lost 4 bases, the J end lost 10 bases, and 14 bases lay between the germline ends. The CDR3 loop spans 13 amino acids. Germline values: CDR1 MNHEY, CDR2 SMNVEV (reference sequence).

This clone was picked up a small number of times. The chain is built from TRBV6-1 and TRBJ2-7; TRBD1 might be the D (5 bases). Trimming cost V 1 base and J 1 base, with 14 bases left between them. The germline gives CDR1 MNHNS, CDR2 SASEGT. There are 16 residues in the CDR3. CDR3 sequence reads: CASSEGRQKVSYEQYF. The CDR3 nucleotides read TGTGCCAGCAGTGAAGGGCGACAGAAGGTTTCCTACGAGCAGTACTTC.

This rearrangement joins TRBV27 to TRBJ2-3; 7 bases are shared with TRBD2. The CDR3 is 15 residues long. Germline loops: CDR1 MNHEY, CDR2 SMNVEV (reference sequence). Losses at the gene ends were 4 bases for V and 6 bases for J; bases not matched to a gene: 10. CDR3 sequence: CASSSKRDPGDTQYF. The CDR3 DNA follows: TGTGCCAGCAGTTCTAAGCGGGACCCGGGGGATACGCAGTATTTT.

The CDR3 is CASSLSRGGTEAFF. Here the CDR3 DNA reads TGTGCCAGCAGCCTGAGCCGGGGAGGCACTGAAGCTTTCTTT. The chain carries TRBV6-1 and TRBJ1-1; D gene ambiguous. Trimming stripped 6 bases from V and 4 bases from J, with 15 bases between. The CDR3 is made up of 14 amino acids. From germline, CDR1 is MNHNS and CDR2 SASEGT.

The rearrangement uses TRBV9 and TRBJ2-1, with TRBD1 matching 7 bases. Germline CDR1 SGDLS, CDR2 YYNGEE. CDR3 length equals 17 residues. J gave up 2 bases and V 3 bases, and 11 bases lay outside the gene matches. CDR3 amino acids: CASSDTSGQAPYNEQFF. The DNA of the CDR3 is TGTGCCAGCAGCGACACATCCGGACAGGCGCCCTACAATGAGCAGTTCTTC.

This clone was seen once. The chain carries TRBV28 and TRBJ2-3, with 13 bases that match TRBD2. Losses at the gene ends were 2 bases for V and 6 bases for J; bases not matched to a gene: 14. The CDR3 runs 19 residues. CDR1 and CDR2 from the germline V gene are MDHEN and SYDVKM. The CDR3 nucleotides are TGTGCCAGCAGTTTACCACGGGGGACTAGCGGGATTAATAGGGATACGCAGTATTTT. Its protein is CASSLPRGTSGINRDTQYF.

The chain joins TRBV11-2 to TRBJ2-5; TRBD2 matches at 8 bases. The CDR3 is 15 residues long. The V and J ends lost 4 bases and 4 bases, in that order; junction bases with no gene match: 8. Germline CDR1 SGHAT, CDR2 FQNNGV. CDR3 in DNA: TGTGCCAGCAGCTCCACAGGCAGCGGGAGAGAGACCCAGTACTTC. It yields the protein CASSSTGSGRETQYF.

V gene TRBV6-1 combines with J gene TRBJ1-5; D is unclear. CDR3 length equals 17 residues. Trimming took off 0 bases at V and 4 bases at J, with 16 bases between the two ends. Per the germline V gene, CDR1 is MNHNS and CDR2 is SASEGT. Here the CDR3 reads CASSEARVGLPNQPQHF. The CDR3 DNA follows: TGTGCCAGCAGTGAAGCGCGGGTGGGTTTGCCTAATCAGCCCCAGCATTTT.

The V call is TRBV19, the J call TRBJ2-2; 11 bases are a match to TRBD1. Trimming cost V 6 bases and J 6 bases; bases outside gene matches: 9. Germline lookup yields CDR1 LNHDA and CDR2 SQIVND (reference sequence). The CDR3 consists of 16 residues. The CDR3 region is CASSPGQGARSGELFF. The DNA of the CDR3 is TGTGCCAGTAGCCCCGGACAGGGGGCTAGGTCCGGGGAGCTGTTTTTT.

The gene calls are TRBV2 and TRBJ2-7; 12 nucleotides line up with TRBD2. This CDR3 spans 19 amino acids. Germline-derived CDR1 and CDR2 are SNHLY and FYNNEI. V was pared by 2 bases and J by 6 bases, with 17 bases of the junction left unmatched. CDR3 sequence reads: CASSEKGTSGPLLAREQYF. Written as DNA, the CDR3 is TGTGCCAGCAGTGAAAAGGGGACTAGCGGGCCTCTCCTCGCCCGCGAGCAGTACTTC.

This clone was recorded only once. The chain is built from TRBV29-1 and TRBJ2-2, with 8 positions matching TRBD1. Germline CDR1 SQVTM, CDR2 ANQGSEA. This CDR3 is built from 14 residues. The V segment lost 3 bases and the J segment 6 bases; nucleotides outside the gene matches: 6. CDR3 region: CSVDGQGAPGELFF. The CDR3 DNA sequence: TGCAGCGTTGATGGGCAGGGGGCTCCCGGGGAGCTGTTTTTT.

The chain recombines TRBV7-2 with TRBJ2-7, with 10 bases lining up with TRBD1. Germline V lookup: CDR1 SGHTA, CDR2 FQGNSA. V trimming: 3 bases; J trimming: 5 bases; junction bases outside the gene matches: 7. CDR3 length equals 15 residues. In DNA, the CDR3 is TGTGCCAGCAGCTTCGCCGGGACAGGGGTTCACGAGCAGTACTTC. This codes for CASSFAGTGVHEQYF.

In DNA form, the CDR3 reads TGTGCCAGGGGAGGTTATGGCTACACCTTC. This encodes CARGGYGYTF. The J gene is TRBJ1-2, the V gene TRBV21-1. TRBV21-1 is given as a pseudogene. CDR3 length: 10 residues.

The rearrangement uses TRBV13 and TRBJ1-2; TRBD1 matches 9 bases. Germline trimming cut 7 bases from V and 8 bases from J; bases unmatched to any gene: 8. Germline CDR1 is PRHDT and CDR2 is FYEKMQ (reference sequence). This CDR3 contains 13 residues. CDR3 loop: CASILQGARGYTF. CDR3 nucleotides: TGTGCCAGCATTTTACAGGGGGCGAGAGGCTACACCTTC.

The rearrangement uses TRBV14 and TRBJ2-7; 10 bases line up with TRBD2. CDR1 SGHDN and CDR2 FVKESK come from the germline V gene. This CDR3 region has 19 residues. Unmatched junction bases numbered 16, after V lost 5 bases and J lost 0 bases. The CDR3 bases are TGTGCCAGCAGCGGACGACAGGGAGGGGGGACTAGCGACTCCTACGAGCAGTACTTC. It codes for CASSGRQGGGTSDSYEQYF.

This clone has more than one count but fewer than ten. The V call is TRBV19, the J call TRBJ1-4; TRBD1 matches 7 bases. Trimming cost V 5 bases and J 8 bases; bases outside gene matches: 14. The germline V gene encodes CDR1 LNHDA and CDR2 SQIVND (reference sequence). This CDR3 has 16 amino acids. CDR3 nucleotide sequence: TGTGCCAGTAGTCAGGGGGGAGCGCCGGAACGCGAAAAACTGTTTTTT. It specifies CASSQGGAPEREKLFF.